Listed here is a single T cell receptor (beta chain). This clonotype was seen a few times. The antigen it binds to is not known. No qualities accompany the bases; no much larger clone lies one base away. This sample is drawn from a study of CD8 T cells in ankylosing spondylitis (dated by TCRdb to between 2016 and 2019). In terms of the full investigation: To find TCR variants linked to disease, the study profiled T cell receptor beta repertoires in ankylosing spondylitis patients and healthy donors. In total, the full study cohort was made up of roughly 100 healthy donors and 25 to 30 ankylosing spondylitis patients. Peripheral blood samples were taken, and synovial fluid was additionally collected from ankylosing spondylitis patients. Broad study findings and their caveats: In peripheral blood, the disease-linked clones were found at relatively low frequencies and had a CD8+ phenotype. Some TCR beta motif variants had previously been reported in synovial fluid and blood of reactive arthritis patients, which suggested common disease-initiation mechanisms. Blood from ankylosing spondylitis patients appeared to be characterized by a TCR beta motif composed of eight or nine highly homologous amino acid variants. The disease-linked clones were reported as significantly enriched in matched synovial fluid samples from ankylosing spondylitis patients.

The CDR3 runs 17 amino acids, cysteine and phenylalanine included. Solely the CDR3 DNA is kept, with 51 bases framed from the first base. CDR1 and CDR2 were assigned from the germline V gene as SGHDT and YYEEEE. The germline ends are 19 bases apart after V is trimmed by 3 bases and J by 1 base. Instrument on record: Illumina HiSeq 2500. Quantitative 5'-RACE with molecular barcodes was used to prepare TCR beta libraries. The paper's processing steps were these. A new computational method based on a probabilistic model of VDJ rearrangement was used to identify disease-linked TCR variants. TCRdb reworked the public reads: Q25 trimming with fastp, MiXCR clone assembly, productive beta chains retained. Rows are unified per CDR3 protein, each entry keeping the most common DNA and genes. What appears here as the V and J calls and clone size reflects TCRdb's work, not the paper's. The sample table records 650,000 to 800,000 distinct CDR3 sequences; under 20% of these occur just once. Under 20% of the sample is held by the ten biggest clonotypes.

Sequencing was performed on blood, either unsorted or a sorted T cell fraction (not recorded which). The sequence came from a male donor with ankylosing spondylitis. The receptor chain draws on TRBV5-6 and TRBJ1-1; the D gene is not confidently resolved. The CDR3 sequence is CASSWRGRRPQNTEAFF. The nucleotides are TGTGCCAGCAGCTGGCGGGGAAGACGTCCCCAGAACACTGAAGCTTTCTTT. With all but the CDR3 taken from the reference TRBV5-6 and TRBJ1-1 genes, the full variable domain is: DAGVTQSPTHLIKTRGQQVTLRCSPKSGHDTVSWYQQALGQGPQFIFQYYEEEERQRGNFPDRFSGHQFPNYSSELNVNALLLGDSALYLCASSWRGRRPQNTEAFFGQGTRLTVV.